These T cell receptor beta chains were read from a single sample in a study of cytomegalovirus exposure and HLA in healthy donors. Using immunoSEQ multiplex PCR, the repertoire was profiled, and TCRdb retains in-frame clones only, with some absent. In the table there are roughly 150,000 clones, 75% to 80% of which are singletons. The sequencing input was PBMCs. These receptors originate from a male donor in good health and CMV-seronegative. CDR3s include the opening cysteine and the closing phenylalanine or tryptophan. A D gene is named only where the DNA matches it firmly. Size is stated for part of the rows, as once, few or many counts, or as a class when the clone is expanded.

.	TRBJ2-4	17	TRBV21-1	.	CASSSHSGRAKVHIQYF	TGTGCCAGCAGCAGTCATAGCGGGAGGGCCAAGGTCCACATTCAGTACTTC
.	TRBJ1-1	13	TRBV5-6	.	CASSLRRNTEAFF	TGTGCCAGCAGCCTAAGAAGGAACACTGAAGCTTTCTTT
.	TRBJ2-1	17	TRBV5-6	.	CASSPPRTLTIYNEQFF	TGTGCCAGCAGCCCCCCCCGGACCCTGACTATCTACAATGAGCAGTTCTTC
.	TRBJ2-1	19	TRBV7-6	TRBD2	CASSLKLGTSGRGYNEQFF	TGTGCCAGCAGCCTGAAACTAGGGACTAGCGGGAGAGGTTACAATGAGCAGTTCTTC
.	TRBJ2-1	16	TRBV5-1	TRBD1	CASSLTGTGGNNEQFF	TGCGCCAGCAGCTTGACCGGCACAGGGGGAAACAATGAGCAGTTCTTC
few	TRBJ2-7	16	TRBV5-1	.	CASSLVGSGSSYEQYF	TGCGCCAGCAGCTTGGTCGGTAGCGGCAGCTCCTACGAGCAGTACTTC
.	TRBJ2-1	14	TRBV9	.	CASSPHLAYNEQFF	TGTGCCAGCAGCCCCCACCTAGCTTACAATGAGCAGTTCTTC
few	TRBJ2-7	14	TRBV19	.	CASSGRGTHYEQYF	TGTGCCAGTAGTGGGCGGGGCACCCACTACGAGCAGTACTTC
.	TRBJ1-6	14	TRBV6-5	TRBD1	CASSYTAGGLPLHF	TGTGCCAGCAGTTACACTGCAGGGGGCCTACCCCTCCACTTT
.	TRBJ2-3	16	TRBV5-6	TRBD2	CASSLGLAGSTDTQYF	TGTGCCAGCAGCTTGGGGCTAGCGGGGAGCACAGATACGCAGTATTTT